The rows below give T cell receptor beta chains drawn from one sample of a study of beta chain features in type 1 diabetes. Only in-frame clones appear in the TCRdb table, and some are missing; sequencing was by immunoSEQ multiplex PCR. Here the sample spans 600,000 or so clones, around an eighth being singletons. Sample: naive CD4+ T cells from blood. Every receptor here comes from a man aged 30 to 39 with type 1 diabetes. Each CDR3 is given with its conserved first and last residue. A D gene is named only where the DNA matches it firmly. The listing skips clone size in some rows; elsewhere it reads once, few, many or a size class.

cdr3_nt cdr3_aa v_call clone_size j_call d_call
TGTGCCAGCAGTTCCTCATGGCTTTCCGGGACAGGTGTACGGGTAATCGAGCAGTTCTTC CASSSSWLSGTGVRVIEQFF TRBV28 . TRBJ2-1 TRBD1
TGCGCCAGCAGCCCGCCAGTAGGCACAGATACGCAGTATTTT CASSPPVGTDTQYF TRBV5-1 few TRBJ2-3 .
TGCGCCAGCAGGCTGACAGGGAATGTTCCTGGGGCCAACGTCCTGACTTTC CASRLTGNVPGANVLTF TRBV4-3 few TRBJ2-6 TRBD1
TGTGCCAGCAGCAGACGGGAAATCGGCTACGAGCAGTACTTC CASSRREIGYEQYF TRBV6-5 few TRBJ2-7 .
TGTGCCAGCAGTAGGCACCACGGGACAGATACCTACGAGCAGTACTTC CASSRHHGTDTYEQYF TRBV6-6 . TRBJ2-7 TRBD1
TGTGCCAGCAGCTTGCAGCCCTCTTTCACAGATACGCAGTATTTT CASSLQPSFTDTQYF TRBV7-2 few TRBJ2-3 .
TGTGCCAGCAGCCAAGTACAGAGCCGGACAGGGGGTGAAAAACTGTTTTTT CASSQVQSRTGGEKLFF TRBV4-2 few TRBJ1-4 TRBD1
TGTGCCAGCAGTTTATACGGCGGGGGCCTAAGCAATCAGCCCCAGCATTTT CASSLYGGGLSNQPQHF TRBV28 . TRBJ1-5 .
TGTGCCAGCAGTAGGACTGGGGCCAACGTCCTGACTTTC CASSRTGANVLTF TRBV25-1 few TRBJ2-6 .
TGTGCCAGCAGCGACCTGACGTCAGCACAGGAGACCCAGTACTTC CASSDLTSAQETQYF TRBV7-2 . TRBJ2-5 .
TGTGCCAGCTCATTACAGGTGAACACTGAAGCTTTCTTT CASSLQVNTEAFF TRBV18 few TRBJ1-1 .
TGTGCCAGCAGAGGAACTGATGGGGCCAACGTCCTGACTTTC CASRGTDGANVLTF TRBV25-1 few TRBJ2-6 .
TGTGCCAGCTCACCACTCGGTTTCATGAACACTGAAGCTTTCTTT CASSPLGFMNTEAFF TRBV18 . TRBJ1-1 .
TGTGCCAGCAGTGATGCCGGGACAGGGATCTATGGCTACACCTTC CASSDAGTGIYGYTF TRBV6-1 few TRBJ1-2 TRBD1
TGTGCCAGCAGCTCGCAAGACACAGATACGCAGTATTTT CASSSQDTDTQYF TRBV7-2 few TRBJ2-3 .
TGTGCCAGCAGCTTAAACGCGGGGACAGATACGCAGTATTTT CASSLNAGTDTQYF TRBV7-2 few TRBJ2-3 .
TGCAGTGCCAGCGGGGGTAGCTACGAGCAGTACTTC CSASGGSYEQYF TRBV29-1 . TRBJ2-7 TRBD2
TGTGCCAGCACCTCGCTGGCGGTTACCTCTGGGGCCAACGTCCTGACTTTC CASTSLAVTSGANVLTF TRBV7-8 few TRBJ2-6 .
TGTGCCAGCAGCCGATCAGGGGGAGTCCAAGAGACCCAGTACTTC CASSRSGGVQETQYF TRBV7-2 . TRBJ2-5 TRBD1
TGTGCCATCAGGGGAAGCACTGAAGCTTTCTTT CAIRGSTEAFF TRBV10-3 many TRBJ1-1 .
TGTGCCAGCAGTTACGACAGGGGTTCGTACGAGCAGTACTTC CASSYDRGSYEQYF TRBV7-9 few TRBJ2-7 TRBD1
TGTGCCATCAGAGGACGGGACAATCAGCCCCAGCATTTT CAIRGRDNQPQHF TRBV10-3 few TRBJ1-5 .
TGCAGCGCAGGCCGGGGACAGGGGAACAACGAGCAGTACTTC CSAGRGQGNNEQYF TRBV29-1 few TRBJ2-7 TRBD1
TGTGCCAGCAGCGTAGGCGGGACGGAAACTAATGAAAAACTGTTTTTT CASSVGGTETNEKLFF TRBV9 . TRBJ1-4 .
TGTGCCAGCTCACCAGATAGACAGGTCGTCTACGAGCAGTACTTC CASSPDRQVVYEQYF TRBV18 few TRBJ2-7 .